What follows are 10 T cell receptor beta chains derived from one specimen sequenced in a study of cytomegalovirus exposure and HLA in healthy donors. Use of 60 Vbeta and 13 Jbeta primers characterized the PCR. Libraries were prepared by immunoSEQ multiplex PCR; TCRdb keeps only in-frame clonotypes and omits some of them. Among about 180,000 clones listed, around 80% were seen once. The sequenced material came from PBMCs. These receptor sequences come from a girl between 10 and 17 years old in good health and CMV-seropositive.

The rearrangement joins TRBV12-5 to TRBJ1-5; TRBD1 matches at 7 bases. With 5 bases clipped from V and 9 bases from J, the junction kept 13 bases outside the gene matches. This CDR3 spans 15 amino acids. CDR1 and CDR2 from the germline V gene are LGHNT and FRNRAP. The CDR3 coding sequence is TGTGCTAGTGGTACTAACGACAGGGAAGAGGGGCCCCAGCATTTT. Its protein is CASGTNDREEGPQHF.

This chain joins TRBV5-6 and TRBJ2-1; TRBD1 aligns across 7 bases. The germline CDR1 and CDR2 sequences are SGHDT and YYEEEE. The CDR3 consists of 14 residues. J was trimmed by 5 bases and V by 0 bases; bases with no gene match: 2. The DNA of the CDR3 is TGTGCCAGCAGCTTGGGGACAGGCAACAATGAGCAGTTCTTC. It specifies CASSLGTGNNEQFF.

CDR3 loop: CASGITGVEAFF. The CDR3, as DNA: TGCGCCAGCGGGATAACAGGCGTTGAAGCTTTCTTT. This sequence joins TRBV5-1 and TRBJ1-1; tentatively, D is TRBD1 (5 bases). The CDR3 is made up of 12 amino acids. V lost 7 bases and J lost 7, with 14 bases in between. Germline CDR1 SGHRS, CDR2 YFSETQ.

The genes are TRBV30 and TRBJ1-5; 10 nucleotides align to TRBD1. Germline V gene sequence: CDR1 GTSNPN, CDR2 SVGIG (reference sequence). The CDR3 runs 17 residues. Trimming at V came to 0 bases and at J to 6 bases, leaving 11 bases not matched to a gene. CDR3 in amino acids: CAWSVSAGTGVGQPQHF. The CDR3 DNA reads TGTGCCTGGAGTGTAAGCGCAGGGACAGGGGTCGGTCAGCCCCAGCATTTT.

CDR3 sequence: CASSTTTDTQYF. The DNA of the CDR3 is TGTGCCAGCAGTACTACCACAGATACGCAGTATTTT. The rearrangement uses TRBV25-1 and TRBJ2-3; no reliable D call. Germline loops: CDR1 MGHDK, CDR2 SYGVNS. Trimming took off 5 bases at V and 2 bases at J, with 5 bases between the two ends. This CDR3 comprises 12 residues.

V gene TRBV14 combines with J gene TRBJ2-3; 7 bases are a match to TRBD1. Per the germline V gene, CDR1 is SGHDN and CDR2 is FVKESK. V was pared by 1 base and J by 4 bases, with 5 bases of the junction left unmatched. The CDR3 is 15 residues long. CDR3 loop: CASSQGQGVSDTQYF. CDR3 sequence (DNA): TGTGCCAGCAGCCAAGGACAGGGCGTTTCAGATACGCAGTATTTT.

The DNA of the CDR3 is TGTGCCAGCAGCTTAAGTTCAACAGGGACGGTCGACAATGAGCAGTTCTTC. This codes for CASSLSSTGTVDNEQFF. The J gene is TRBJ2-1, the V gene TRBV7-6, with a tentative D call TRBD1 (6 bases). CDR1 and CDR2 (germline): SGHVS, FNYEAQ. V gave up 2 bases and J gave up 5 bases, with 19 bases separating them. CDR3 length: 17 residues. Filled out from reference TRBV7-6 and TRBJ2-1, the complete variable domain reads GAGVSQSPRYKVTKRGQDVALRCDPISGHVSLYWYRQALGQGPEFLTYFNYEAQQDKSGLPNDRFSAERPEGSISTLTIQRTEQRDSAMYRCASSLSSTGTVDNEQFFGPGTRLTVL.

V usage is TRBV10-3 and J usage is TRBJ2-5; a possible D gene is TRBD2 (5 bases). Germline lookup yields CDR1 ENHRY and CDR2 SYGVKD. This CDR3 spans 14 amino acids. V was pared by 0 bases and J by 5 bases, with 10 bases between. The CDR3 coding sequence is TGTGCCATCAGTGAGTCGGGGAGAGGGGAGACCCAGTACTTC. Encoded protein: CAISESGRGETQYF.

This chain uses TRBV5-6 with TRBJ1-2, with D possibly being TRBD1 (5 bases). Germline values: CDR1 SGHDT, CDR2 YYEEEE. CDR3 length: 12 residues. V was pared by 2 bases and J by 4 bases, with 6 bases between. The CDR3: CASSLQVYGYTF. The CDR3 DNA reads TGTGCCAGCAGCTTACAGGTCTATGGCTACACCTTC. Based on the CDR3 plus reference TRBV5-6 and TRBJ1-2, the full variable domain is DAGVTQSPTHLIKTRGQQVTLRCSPKSGHDTVSWYQQALGQGPQFIFQYYEEEERQRGNFPDRFSGHQFPNYSSELNVNALLLGDSALYLCASSLQVYGYTFGSGTRLTVV.

J is TRBJ1-3 and V is TRBV5-5; D not resolved. V was clipped by 7 bases and J by 6 bases, with 8 bases between them. The germline gives CDR1 SGHKS, CDR2 YYEKEE (reference sequence). This CDR3 has 11 amino acids. The CDR3 here is CASQAQNTIYF. The CDR3 DNA sequence: TGTGCCAGCCAGGCCCAAAACACCATATATTTT.